This T cell receptor (beta chain) was profiled in a study of shared clonotypes between healthy human individuals (dated by TCRdb to about 2020). Turning to the overall study: The cohort included a few men and a couple of women between 18 and 49 years of age. For each donor, CD4 naive and CD4 memory were each run on three plates, CD8 naive on two plates, and CD8 memory on one plate. To estimate repertoire size and how much clonotype sharing occurs between individuals, the study deeply sequenced the blood TCR repertoires of about five healthy adults. To increase sequencing depth and limit assay-specific biases, different laboratories used diverse techniques to prepare libraries and sequence TCR repertoires. Leukapheresis yielded between about 0.94 and 9.5 billion PBMCs per donor.

Per the germline V gene, SGDLS is the CDR1 and YYNGEE is the CDR2. The germline ends are 16 bases apart after V is trimmed by 4 bases and J by 3 bases. Its CDR3 holds 16 amino acids, cysteine through phenylalanine. Left in the record is the CDR3 DNA by itself, 48 bases read in frame from the first base. Study-wide findings and limitations: When a handful of donors were compared, the shared fraction of clonotypes was roughly 5% for naive CD4, about 4% for naive CD8, roughly 2.5% for memory CD4, and roughly 0.4% for memory CD8. The genetic and exposure-history diversity represented was limited by the small number of donors. Even with the large sequencing depth, rarefaction of the sorted-subset datasets indicated that sequencing was incomplete. Sampling was restricted to blood, and TCR repertoires in tissue are likely to differ from TCR repertoires in blood. Compared with non-shared clonotypes, the clonotypes found in all four sorted-subset donors had higher generation probabilities. Naive subsets generally had larger estimated clonotype richness than memory subsets. Pairwise subsampling led to the expectation that sequencing depth would affect the degree of clonotype sharing among donors.

The donors were healthy, HIV-negative adults who had no recently reported acute infections or vaccinations. All donors were Caucasian adults living in Nashville, Tennessee, USA. Magnetic negative selection was used to enrich CD4+ T cells, after which naive cells were positively selected on CD45RA and the negative fraction became the memory subset. Blood was obtained by leukapheresis, after which PBMCs were separated by Ficoll-Histopaque density gradient centrifugation and cryopreserved in liquid nitrogen vapor phase. Purity and quantity of every magnetically sorted T cell population were checked by analytical flow cytometry. Genomic DNA was isolated from every sorted fraction and measured by UV absorbance on a Nanodrop 2000c. Comment on this clone: The specificity of this receptor is unknown. Base qualities were left out, and no much larger clone turns up one base away.

Using the deep immunoSEQ assay, TCR CDR3 regions were amplified from genomic DNA by multiplex PCR. Genomic DNA extracted from each cell subset was distributed evenly over all wells of several immunoSEQ 96-well plates, and each plate served as one replicate. For sorted subsets, each replicate PCR was loaded with around 220 ng genomic DNA, equivalent to some 31,000 T cell genomes. Purified libraries were measured with a Qubit 3.0 fluorometer, size-checked on a Bioanalyzer 2100, and measured again with the KAPA Library Quantification kit. A separate single-read 150-cycle Illumina NextSeq 550 flow cell was used to sequence each immunoSEQ 96-well plate. The paper's processing steps were these. Because the immunoSEQ output held only junctional sequences and lacked quality scores, the filtering could not match the filtering applied to full-length reads. Sequences were annotated with PyIR, a Python wrapper for IgBLAST v1.9, using IMGT germline references to assign V/J genes and CDR3. Any read was removed if the V/J assignment was weak (E-value above 1e-6), the CDR3 was missing, or the read contained stop codons, out-of-frame junctions, or ambiguous translated residues. A V3J clonotype was defined by an identical inferred V gene, J gene, and CDR3 amino acid sequence. Percentage overlap between repertoires was calculated by dividing the number of shared unique clonotypes by the size of the smaller repertoire. RTK rarefaction, the Chao1 estimator, and Recon v2.1 estimates of unobserved clonotypes were used to assess repertoire richness. OLGA was used to compute generation probabilities for all TCRbeta clonotypes that the gDNA method yielded from several donors. The source is immuneACCESS, and TCRdb retained only in-frame sequences with V and J called. Part of the clones is not carried over; for the studies checked, unresolved V genes explain less than half of this, and the remainder is unexplained. V and J calls and clone size are copied from that table; D and trimming were computed from the DNA. The table for this sample lists a few million clones; approximately 93% of them were counted only once. The leading ten clones occupy about 0.41% of the sample.

This receptor was identified in a man aged 18 to 30 in good health. Some clones in this sample may be carry-over from other donors' samples. Sequences were obtained from naive CD4+ T cells from PBMCs. In the paper's terms, the cell subset or site label means: CD45RA+ positively selected. This sequence uses TRBV9 and TRBJ2-2, with the D call perhaps TRBD1 or TRBD2, each one matching 6 bases. The CDR3 sequence is CASSPRGDTYTGELFF. In nucleotides, the sequence is TGTGCCAGCAGCCCGAGGGGGGACACCTACACCGGGGAGCTGTTTTTT.